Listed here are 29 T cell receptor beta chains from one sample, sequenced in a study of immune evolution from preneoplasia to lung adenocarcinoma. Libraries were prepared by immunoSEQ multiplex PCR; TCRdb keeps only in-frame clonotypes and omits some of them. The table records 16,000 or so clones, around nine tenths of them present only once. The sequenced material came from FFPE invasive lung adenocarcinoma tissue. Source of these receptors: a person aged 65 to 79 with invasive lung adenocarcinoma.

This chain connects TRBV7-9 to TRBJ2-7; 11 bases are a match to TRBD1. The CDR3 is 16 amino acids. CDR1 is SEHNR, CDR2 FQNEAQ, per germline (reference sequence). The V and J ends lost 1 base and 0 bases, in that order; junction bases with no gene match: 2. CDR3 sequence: CASSLGTGGNSYEQYF. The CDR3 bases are TGTGCCAGCAGCTTAGGGACAGGGGGCAACTCCTACGAGCAGTACTTC.

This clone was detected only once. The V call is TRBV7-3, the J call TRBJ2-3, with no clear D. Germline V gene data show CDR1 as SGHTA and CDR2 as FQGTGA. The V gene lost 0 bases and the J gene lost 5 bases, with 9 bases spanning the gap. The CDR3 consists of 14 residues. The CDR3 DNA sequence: TGTGCCAGCAGCTTAACAGGCTCGCGAGATACGCAGTATTTT. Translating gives CASSLTGSRDTQYF.

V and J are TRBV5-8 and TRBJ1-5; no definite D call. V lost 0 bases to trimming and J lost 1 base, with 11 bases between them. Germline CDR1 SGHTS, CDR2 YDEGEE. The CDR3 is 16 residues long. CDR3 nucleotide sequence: TGTGCCAGCAGCTTGGTTTTAGGGCCAAGCAATCAGCCCCAGCATTTT. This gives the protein CASSLVLGPSNQPQHF.

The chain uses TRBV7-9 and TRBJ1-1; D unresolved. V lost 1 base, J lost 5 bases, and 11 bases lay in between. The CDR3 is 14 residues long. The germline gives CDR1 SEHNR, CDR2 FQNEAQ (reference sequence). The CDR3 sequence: CASSLGGLGTEAFF. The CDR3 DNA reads TGTGCCAGCAGCTTAGGTGGCCTAGGGACTGAAGCTTTCTTT.

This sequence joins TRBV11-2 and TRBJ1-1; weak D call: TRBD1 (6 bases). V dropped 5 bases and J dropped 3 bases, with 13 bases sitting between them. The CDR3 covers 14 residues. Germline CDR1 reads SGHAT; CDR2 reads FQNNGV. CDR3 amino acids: CASSPPTGHTEAFF. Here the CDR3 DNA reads TGTGCCAGCAGCCCCCCCACAGGGCACACTGAAGCTTTCTTT. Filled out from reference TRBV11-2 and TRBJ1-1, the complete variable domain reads EAGVAQSPRYKIIEKRQSVAFWCNPISGHATLYWYQQILGQGPKLLIQFQNNGVVDDSQLPKDRFSAERLKGVDSTLKIQPAKLEDSAVYLCASSPPTGHTEAFFGQGTRLTVV.

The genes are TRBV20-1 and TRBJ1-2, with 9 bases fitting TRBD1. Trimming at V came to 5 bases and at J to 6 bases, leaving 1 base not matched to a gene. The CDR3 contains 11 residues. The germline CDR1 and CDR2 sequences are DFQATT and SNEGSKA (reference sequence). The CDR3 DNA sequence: TGCAGTGCTCGGACAGGGGATGGCTACACCTTC. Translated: CSARTGDGYTF.

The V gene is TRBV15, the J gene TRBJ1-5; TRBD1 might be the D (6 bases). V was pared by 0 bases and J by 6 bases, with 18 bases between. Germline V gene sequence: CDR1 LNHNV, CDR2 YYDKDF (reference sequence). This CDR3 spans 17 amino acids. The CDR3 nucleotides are TGTGCCACCAGCAGAGATACTACAGGGATGAGGGTTCAGCCCCAGCATTTT. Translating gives CATSRDTTGMRVQPQHF.

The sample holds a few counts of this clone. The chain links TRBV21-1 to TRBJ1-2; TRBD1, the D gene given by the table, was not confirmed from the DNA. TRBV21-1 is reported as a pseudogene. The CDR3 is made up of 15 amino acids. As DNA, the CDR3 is TGTGCCAGTCCCCGGATGGGACAGGGGGCCTATGGCTACACCTTC. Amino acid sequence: CASPRMGQGAYGYTF.

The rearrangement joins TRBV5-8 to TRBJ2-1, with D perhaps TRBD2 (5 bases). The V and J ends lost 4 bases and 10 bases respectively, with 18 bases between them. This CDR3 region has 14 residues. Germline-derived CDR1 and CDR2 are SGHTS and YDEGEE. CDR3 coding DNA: TGTGCCAGCAGCCCCGGACTGAGGGTGGTCGAGCAGTTCTTC. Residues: CASSPGLRVVEQFF.

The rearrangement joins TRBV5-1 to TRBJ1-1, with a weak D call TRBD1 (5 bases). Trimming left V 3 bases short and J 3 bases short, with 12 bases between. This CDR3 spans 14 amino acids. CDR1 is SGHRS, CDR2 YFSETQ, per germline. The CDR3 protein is CASSSSGSDTEAFF. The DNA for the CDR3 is TGCGCCAGCAGCTCGTCAGGGTCGGACACTGAAGCTTTCTTT.

The CDR3 nucleotides are TGTGCCAGTGGGGACGGAAACTACGAGCAGTACTTC. Amino acids: CASGDGNYEQYF. The chain recombines TRBV7-9 with TRBJ2-7; D may match TRBD1 or TRBD2 (5 bases each). This CDR3 region has 12 residues. In germline, CDR1 is SEHNR, CDR2 FQNEAQ (reference sequence). V lost 9 bases and J lost 3, with 12 bases in between.

In DNA form, the CDR3 reads TGTGCCAGCAGCTTGCAGGGGATTTCTTTCTTT. It codes for CASSLQGISFF. The chain combines TRBV5-6 with TRBJ1-1; D may be TRBD1 (6 bases). The CDR3 is 11 amino acids. V lost 1 base, J lost 12 bases, and 10 bases lay in between. From germline, CDR1 is SGHDT and CDR2 YYEEEE.

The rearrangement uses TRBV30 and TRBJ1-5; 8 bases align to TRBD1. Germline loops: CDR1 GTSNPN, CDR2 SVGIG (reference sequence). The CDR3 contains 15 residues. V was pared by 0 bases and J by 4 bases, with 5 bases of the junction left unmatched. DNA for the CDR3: TGTGCCTGGAGTGTTTCGGACAGGGTGAATCAGCCCCAGCATTTT. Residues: CAWSVSDRVNQPQHF.

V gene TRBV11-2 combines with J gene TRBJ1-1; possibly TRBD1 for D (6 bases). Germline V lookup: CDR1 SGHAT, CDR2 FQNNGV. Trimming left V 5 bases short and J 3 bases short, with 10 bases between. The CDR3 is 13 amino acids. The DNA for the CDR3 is TGTGCCAGCAGCCCTCGACAGGACACTGAAGCTTTCTTT. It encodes CASSPRQDTEAFF.

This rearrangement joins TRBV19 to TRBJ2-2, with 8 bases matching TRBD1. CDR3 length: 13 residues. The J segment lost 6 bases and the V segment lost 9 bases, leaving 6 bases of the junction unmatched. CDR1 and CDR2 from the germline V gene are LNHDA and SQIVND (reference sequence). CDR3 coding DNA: TGTGCCAGCGGACAGGGTTATCCCGGGGAGCTGTTTTTT. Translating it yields CASGQGYPGELFF.

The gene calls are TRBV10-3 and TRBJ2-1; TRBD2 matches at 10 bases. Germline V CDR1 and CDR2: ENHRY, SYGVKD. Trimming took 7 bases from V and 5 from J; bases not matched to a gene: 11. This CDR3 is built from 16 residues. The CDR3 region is CAINGAAGGPDNEQFF. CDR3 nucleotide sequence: TGTGCCATCAACGGGGCAGCGGGAGGGCCTGACAATGAGCAGTTCTTC.

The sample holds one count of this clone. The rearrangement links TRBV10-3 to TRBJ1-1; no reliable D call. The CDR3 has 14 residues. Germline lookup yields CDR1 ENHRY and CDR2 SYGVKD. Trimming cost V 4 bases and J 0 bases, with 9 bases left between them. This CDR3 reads CAISALIMNTEAFF. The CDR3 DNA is TGTGCCATCAGTGCCCTAATTATGAACACTGAAGCTTTCTTT.

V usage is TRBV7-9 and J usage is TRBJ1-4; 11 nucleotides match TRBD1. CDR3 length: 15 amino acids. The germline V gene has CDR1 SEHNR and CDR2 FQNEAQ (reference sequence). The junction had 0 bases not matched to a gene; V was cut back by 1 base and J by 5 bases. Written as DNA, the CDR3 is TGTGCCAGCAGCTTAGGGGACAGGGGGAATGAAAAACTGTTTTTT. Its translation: CASSLGDRGNEKLFF.

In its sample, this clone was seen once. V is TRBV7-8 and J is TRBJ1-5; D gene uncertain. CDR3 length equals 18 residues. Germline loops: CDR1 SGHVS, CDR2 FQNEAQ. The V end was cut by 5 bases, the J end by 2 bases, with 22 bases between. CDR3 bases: TGTGCCAGCAGCACGAGAACAGCGGAGATTAGGGGCAATCAGCCCCAGCATTTT. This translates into CASSTRTAEIRGNQPQHF.

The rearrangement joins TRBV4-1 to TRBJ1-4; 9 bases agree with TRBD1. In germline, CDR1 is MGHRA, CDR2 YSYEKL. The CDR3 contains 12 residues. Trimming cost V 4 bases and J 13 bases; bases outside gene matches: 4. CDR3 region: CASSRGQGRLFF. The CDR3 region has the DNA TGCGCCAGCAGCCGAGGACAGGGGAGACTGTTTTTT.

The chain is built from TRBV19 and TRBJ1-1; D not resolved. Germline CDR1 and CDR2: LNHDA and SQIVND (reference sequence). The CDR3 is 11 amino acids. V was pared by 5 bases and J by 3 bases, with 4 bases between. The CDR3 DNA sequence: TGTGCCAGTAGTGTCGACACTGAAGCTTTCTTT. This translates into CASSVDTEAFF.

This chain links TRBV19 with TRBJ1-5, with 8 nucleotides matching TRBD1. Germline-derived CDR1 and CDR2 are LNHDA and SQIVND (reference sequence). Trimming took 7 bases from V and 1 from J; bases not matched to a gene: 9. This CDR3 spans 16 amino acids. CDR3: CASTLAGQGSNQPQHF. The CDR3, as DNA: TGTGCCAGTACCCTCGCCGGACAGGGAAGCAATCAGCCCCAGCATTTT.

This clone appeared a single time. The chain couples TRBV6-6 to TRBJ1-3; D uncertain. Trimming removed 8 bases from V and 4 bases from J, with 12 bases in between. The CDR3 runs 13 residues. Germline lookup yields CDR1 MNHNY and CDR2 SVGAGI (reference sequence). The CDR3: CASSIGYGNTIYF. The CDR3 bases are TGTGCCAGCTCAATCGGTTACGGAAACACCATATATTTT.

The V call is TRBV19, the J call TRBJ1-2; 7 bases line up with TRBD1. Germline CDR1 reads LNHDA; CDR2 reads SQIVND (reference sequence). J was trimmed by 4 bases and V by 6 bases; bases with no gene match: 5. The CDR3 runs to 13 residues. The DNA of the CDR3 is TGTGCCAGTAGAGACAGGGCGGTCTATGGCTACACCTTC. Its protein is CASRDRAVYGYTF.

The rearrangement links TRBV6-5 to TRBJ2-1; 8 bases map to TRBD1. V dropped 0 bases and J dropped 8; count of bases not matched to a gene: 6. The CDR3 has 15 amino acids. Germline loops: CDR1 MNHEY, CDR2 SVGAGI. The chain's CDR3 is CASSYSDRGGDEQFF. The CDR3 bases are TGTGCCAGCAGTTACTCAGACAGGGGCGGGGATGAGCAGTTCTTC.

CDR3: CASGQGDVWPQHF. CDR3 bases: TGTGCCAGCGGGCAGGGGGATGTTTGGCCCCAGCATTTT. The chain links TRBV6-5 to TRBJ1-5; 7 nucleotides match TRBD1. V was clipped by 8 bases and J by 9 bases; unmatched bases: 10. CDR1 is MNHEY, CDR2 SVGAGI, per germline. This CDR3 is 13 amino acids long.

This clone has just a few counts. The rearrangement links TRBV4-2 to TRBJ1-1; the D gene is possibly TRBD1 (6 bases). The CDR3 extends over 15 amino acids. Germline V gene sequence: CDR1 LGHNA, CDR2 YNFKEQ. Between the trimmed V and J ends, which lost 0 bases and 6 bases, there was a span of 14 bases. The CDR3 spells CASSQERGRISEAFF. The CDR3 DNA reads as TGTGCCAGCAGCCAAGAGAGGGGGAGGATATCTGAAGCTTTCTTT.

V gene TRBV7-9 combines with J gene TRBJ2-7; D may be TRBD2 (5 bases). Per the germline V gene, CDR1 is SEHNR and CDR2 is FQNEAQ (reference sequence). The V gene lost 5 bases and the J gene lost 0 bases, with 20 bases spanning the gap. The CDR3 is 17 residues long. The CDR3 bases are TGTGCCAGCAGCCCGGGCATTGTGGACGACTACTCCTACGAGCAGTACTTC. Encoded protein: CASSPGIVDDYSYEQYF.

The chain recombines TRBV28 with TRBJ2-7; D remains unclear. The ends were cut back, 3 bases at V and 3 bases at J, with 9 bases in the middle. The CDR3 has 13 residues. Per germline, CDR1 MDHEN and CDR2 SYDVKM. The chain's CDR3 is CASSLPGRYEQYF. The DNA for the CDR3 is TGTGCCAGCAGTTTGCCGGGCCGCTACGAGCAGTACTTC.